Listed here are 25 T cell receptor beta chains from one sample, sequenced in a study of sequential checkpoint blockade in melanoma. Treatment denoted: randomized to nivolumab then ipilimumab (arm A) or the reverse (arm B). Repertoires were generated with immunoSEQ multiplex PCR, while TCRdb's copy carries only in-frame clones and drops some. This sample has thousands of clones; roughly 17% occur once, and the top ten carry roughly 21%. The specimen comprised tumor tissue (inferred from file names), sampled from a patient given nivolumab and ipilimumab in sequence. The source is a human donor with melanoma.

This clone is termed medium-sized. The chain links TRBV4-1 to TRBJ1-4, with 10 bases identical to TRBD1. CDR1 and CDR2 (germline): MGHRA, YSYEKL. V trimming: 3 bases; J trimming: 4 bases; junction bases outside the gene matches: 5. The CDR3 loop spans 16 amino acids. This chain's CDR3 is CASSQLDRGFNEKLFF. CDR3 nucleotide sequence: TGCGCCAGCAGCCAGTTGGACAGGGGGTTTAATGAAAAACTGTTTTTT.

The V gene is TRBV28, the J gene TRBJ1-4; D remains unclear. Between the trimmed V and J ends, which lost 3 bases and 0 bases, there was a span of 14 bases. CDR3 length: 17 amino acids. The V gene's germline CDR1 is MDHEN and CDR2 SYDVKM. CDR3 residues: CASSFSSDLTTNEKLFF. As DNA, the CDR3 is TGTGCCAGCAGTTTTTCGTCTGACCTAACAACTAATGAAAAACTGTTTTTT.

The CDR3 is CASSDGASGVGGQFF. The CDR3 DNA sequence: TGCGCCAGCAGCGATGGAGCTAGCGGAGTAGGGGGACAGTTCTTC. The J gene is TRBJ2-1, the V gene TRBV5-1; D perhaps matches TRBD2 (7 bases). Germline CDR1 is SGHRS and CDR2 is YFSETQ. V gave up 4 bases and J gave up 13 bases, with 24 bases separating them. The CDR3 extends over 15 amino acids.

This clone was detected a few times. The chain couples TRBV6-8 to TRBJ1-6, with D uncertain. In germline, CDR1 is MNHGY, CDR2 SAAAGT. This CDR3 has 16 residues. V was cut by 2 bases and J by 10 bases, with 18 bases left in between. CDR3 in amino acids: CASSYEGKGTRSPLHF. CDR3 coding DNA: TGTGCCAGCAGTTACGAAGGCAAGGGCACGCGATCACCCCTCCACTTT.

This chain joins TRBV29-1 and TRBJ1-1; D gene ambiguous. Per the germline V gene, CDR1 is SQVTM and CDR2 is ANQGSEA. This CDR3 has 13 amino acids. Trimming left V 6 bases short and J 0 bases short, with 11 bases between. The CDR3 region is CSVLSHLNTEAFF. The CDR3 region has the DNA TGCAGCGTCCTCAGTCACCTGAACACTGAAGCTTTCTTT.

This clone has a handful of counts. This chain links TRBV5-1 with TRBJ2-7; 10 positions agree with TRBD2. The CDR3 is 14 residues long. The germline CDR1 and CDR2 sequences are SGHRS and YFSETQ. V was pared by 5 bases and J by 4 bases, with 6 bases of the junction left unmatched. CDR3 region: CASSQGTSVYEQYF. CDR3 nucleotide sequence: TGCGCCAGCAGTCAAGGGACTAGCGTGTACGAGCAGTACTTC.

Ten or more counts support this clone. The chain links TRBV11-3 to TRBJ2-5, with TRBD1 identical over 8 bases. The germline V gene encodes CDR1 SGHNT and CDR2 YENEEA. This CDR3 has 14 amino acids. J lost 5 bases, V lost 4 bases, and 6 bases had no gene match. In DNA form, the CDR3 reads TGTGCCAGCAGCTCGGGACAGGTCCTCGAGACCCAGTACTTC. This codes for CASSSGQVLETQYF. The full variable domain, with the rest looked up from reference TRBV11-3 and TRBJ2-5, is EAGVVQSPRYKIIEKKQPVAFWCNPISGHNTLYWYLQNLGQGPELLIRYENEEAVDDSQLPKDRFSAERLKGVDSTLKIQPAELGDSAVYLCASSSGQVLETQYFGPGTRLLVL.

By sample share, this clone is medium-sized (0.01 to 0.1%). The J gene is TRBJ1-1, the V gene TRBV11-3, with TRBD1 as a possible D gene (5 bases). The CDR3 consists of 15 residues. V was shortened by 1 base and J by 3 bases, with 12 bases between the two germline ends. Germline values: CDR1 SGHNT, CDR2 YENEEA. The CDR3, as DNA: TGTGCCAGCAGCTTAGTCGCTACCAGGGACACTGAAGCTTTCTTT. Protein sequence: CASSLVATRDTEAFF.

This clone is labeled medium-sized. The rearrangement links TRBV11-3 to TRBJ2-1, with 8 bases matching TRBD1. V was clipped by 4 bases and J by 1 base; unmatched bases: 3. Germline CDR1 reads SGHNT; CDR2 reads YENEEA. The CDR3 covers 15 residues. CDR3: CASSSRQGSYNEQFF. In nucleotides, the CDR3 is TGTGCCAGCAGCTCCCGACAGGGGTCCTACAATGAGCAGTTCTTC.

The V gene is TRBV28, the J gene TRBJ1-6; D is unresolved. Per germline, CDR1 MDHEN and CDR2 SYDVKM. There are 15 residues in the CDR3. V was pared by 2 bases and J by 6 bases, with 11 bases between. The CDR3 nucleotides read TGTGCCAGCAGTTTAAAGGGAATAAGTAATTCACCCCTCCACTTT. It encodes CASSLKGISNSPLHF.

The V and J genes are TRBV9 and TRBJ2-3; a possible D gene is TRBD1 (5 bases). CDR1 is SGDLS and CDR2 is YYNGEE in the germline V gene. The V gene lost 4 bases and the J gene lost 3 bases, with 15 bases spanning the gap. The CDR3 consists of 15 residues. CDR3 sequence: CASSFRYQGTDTQYF. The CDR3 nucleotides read TGTGCCAGCAGCTTTAGGTACCAGGGTACAGATACGCAGTATTTT.

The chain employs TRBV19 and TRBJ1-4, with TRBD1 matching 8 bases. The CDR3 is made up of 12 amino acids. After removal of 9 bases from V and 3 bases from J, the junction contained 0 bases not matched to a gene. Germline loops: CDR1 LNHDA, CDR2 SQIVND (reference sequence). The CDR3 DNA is TGTGCCAGCAGGGGGCCTAATGAAAAACTGTTTTTT. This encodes CASRGPNEKLFF. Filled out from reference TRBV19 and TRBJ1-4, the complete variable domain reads DGGITQSPKYLFRKEGQNVTLSCEQNLNHDAMYWYRQDPGQGLRLIYYSQIVNDFQKGDIAEGYSVSREKKESFPLTVTSAQKNPTAFYLCASRGPNEKLFFGSGTQLSVL.

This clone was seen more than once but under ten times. The CDR3 reads CAISESEALPFYEQYF. CDR3 DNA: TGTGCCATCAGTGAGTCCGAGGCTCTACCTTTCTACGAGCAGTACTTC. The chain has TRBV10-3 and TRBJ2-7; D gene ambiguous. Trimming removed 0 bases at V and 3 bases at J, with 15 bases between. Looked up from germline, CDR1 is ENHRY and CDR2 is SYGVKD. This CDR3 is 16 amino acids long.

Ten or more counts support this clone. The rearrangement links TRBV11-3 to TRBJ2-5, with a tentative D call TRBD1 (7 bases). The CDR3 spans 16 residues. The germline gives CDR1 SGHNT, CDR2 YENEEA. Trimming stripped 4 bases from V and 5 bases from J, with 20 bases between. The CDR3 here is CASSSNDRDRGETQYF. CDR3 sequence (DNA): TGTGCCAGCAGCTCAAACGACAGGGACCGGGGGGAGACCCAGTACTTC.

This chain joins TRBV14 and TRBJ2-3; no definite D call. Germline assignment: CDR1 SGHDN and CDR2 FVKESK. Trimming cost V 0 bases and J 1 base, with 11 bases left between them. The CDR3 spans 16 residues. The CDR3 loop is CASSQDLGRRTDTQYF. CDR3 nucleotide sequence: TGTGCCAGCAGCCAAGATCTGGGCCGGCGCACAGATACGCAGTATTTT.

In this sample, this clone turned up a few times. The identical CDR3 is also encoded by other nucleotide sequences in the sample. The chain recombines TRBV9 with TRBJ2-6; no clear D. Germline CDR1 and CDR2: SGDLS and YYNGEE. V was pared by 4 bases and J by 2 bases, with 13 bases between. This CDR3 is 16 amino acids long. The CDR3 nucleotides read TGTGCCAGCAGCCCCCCGGGCGGCGCTGGGGCCAACGTCCTGACTTTC. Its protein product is CASSPPGGAGANVLTF.

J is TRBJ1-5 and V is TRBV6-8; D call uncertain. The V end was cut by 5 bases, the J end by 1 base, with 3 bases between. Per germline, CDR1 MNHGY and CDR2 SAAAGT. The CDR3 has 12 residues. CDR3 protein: CASSVSNQPQHF. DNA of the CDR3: TGTGCCAGCAGTGTGAGCAATCAGCCCCAGCATTTT.

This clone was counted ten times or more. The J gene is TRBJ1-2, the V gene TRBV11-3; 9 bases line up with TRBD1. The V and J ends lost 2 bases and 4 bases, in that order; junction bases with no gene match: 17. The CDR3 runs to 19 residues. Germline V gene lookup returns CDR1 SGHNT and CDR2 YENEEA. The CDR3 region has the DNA TGTGCCAGCAGCTTAAGCGGGGGTACAGGGGGCGCATGGGGCTATGGCTACACCTTC. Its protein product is CASSLSGGTGGAWGYGYTF.

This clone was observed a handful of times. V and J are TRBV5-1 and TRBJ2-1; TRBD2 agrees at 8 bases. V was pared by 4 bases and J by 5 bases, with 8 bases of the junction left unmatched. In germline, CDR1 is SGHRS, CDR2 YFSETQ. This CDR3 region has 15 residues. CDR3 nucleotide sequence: TGCGCCAGCAGCGAAGGGACTAGTAGAGACAATGAGCAGTTCTTC. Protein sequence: CASSEGTSRDNEQFF.

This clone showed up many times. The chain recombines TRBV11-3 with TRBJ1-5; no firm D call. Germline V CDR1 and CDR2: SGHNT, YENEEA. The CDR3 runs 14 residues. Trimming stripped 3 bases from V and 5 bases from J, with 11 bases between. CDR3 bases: TGTGCCAGCAGCTTCCGGGAGTCTGATCAGCCCCAGCATTTT. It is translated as CASSFRESDQPQHF.

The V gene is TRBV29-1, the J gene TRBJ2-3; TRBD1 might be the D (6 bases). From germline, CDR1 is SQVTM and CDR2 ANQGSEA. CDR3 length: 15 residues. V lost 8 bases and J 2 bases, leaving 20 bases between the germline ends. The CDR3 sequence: CSTLSGTSDTDTQYF. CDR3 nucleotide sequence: TGCAGCACCCTTTCCGGGACAAGCGACACAGATACGCAGTATTTT.

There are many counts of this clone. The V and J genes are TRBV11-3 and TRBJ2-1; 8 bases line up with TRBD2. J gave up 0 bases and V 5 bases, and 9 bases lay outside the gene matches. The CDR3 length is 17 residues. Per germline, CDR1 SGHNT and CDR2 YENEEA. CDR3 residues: CASSPGAAGGSYNEQFF. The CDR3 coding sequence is TGTGCCAGCAGCCCCGGGGCTGCGGGGGGCTCCTACAATGAGCAGTTCTTC.

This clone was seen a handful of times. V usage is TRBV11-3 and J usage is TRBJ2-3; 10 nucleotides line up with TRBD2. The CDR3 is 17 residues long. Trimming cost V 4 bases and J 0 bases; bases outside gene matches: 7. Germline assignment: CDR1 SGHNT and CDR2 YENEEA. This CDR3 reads CASSSPLAGASTDTQYF. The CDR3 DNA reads TGTGCCAGCAGCTCTCCCCTAGCGGGGGCCAGCACAGATACGCAGTATTTT.

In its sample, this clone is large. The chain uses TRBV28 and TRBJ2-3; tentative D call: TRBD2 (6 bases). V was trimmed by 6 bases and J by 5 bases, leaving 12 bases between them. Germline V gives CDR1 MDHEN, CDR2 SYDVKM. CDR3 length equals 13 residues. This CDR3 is CASSDPGGDTQYF. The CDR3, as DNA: TGTGCCAGCAGCGACCCCGGGGGAGATACGCAGTATTTT.

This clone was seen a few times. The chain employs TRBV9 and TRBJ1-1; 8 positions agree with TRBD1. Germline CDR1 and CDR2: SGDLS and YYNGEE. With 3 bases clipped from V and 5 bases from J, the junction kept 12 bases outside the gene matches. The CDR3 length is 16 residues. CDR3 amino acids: CASSAYPGGARTEAFF. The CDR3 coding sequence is TGTGCCAGCAGCGCCTATCCAGGGGGCGCCAGGACTGAAGCTTTCTTT.